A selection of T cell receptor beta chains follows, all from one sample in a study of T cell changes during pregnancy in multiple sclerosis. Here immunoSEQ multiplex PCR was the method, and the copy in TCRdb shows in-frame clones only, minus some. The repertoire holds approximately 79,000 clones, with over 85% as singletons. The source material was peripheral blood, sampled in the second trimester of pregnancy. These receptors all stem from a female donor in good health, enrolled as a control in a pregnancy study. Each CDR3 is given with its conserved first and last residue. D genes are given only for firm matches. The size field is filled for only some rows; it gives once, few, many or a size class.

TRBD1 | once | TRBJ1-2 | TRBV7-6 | TGTGCCAGCAGCTCGGGACAGGGGCTAGACGGCTACACCTTC | CASSSGQGLDGYTF
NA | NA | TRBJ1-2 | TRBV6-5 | TGTGCCAGCAGTTATCAACAAAACTATGGCTACACCTTC | CASSYQQNYGYTF
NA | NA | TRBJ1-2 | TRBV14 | TGTGCCAGCAGCCAAGATATAGTTCGGGGGTATTATGGCTACACCTTC | CASSQDIVRGYYGYTF
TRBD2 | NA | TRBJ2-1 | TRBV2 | TGTGCCAGCAGTGTAACGGGGGGGGCAAATGAGCAGTTCTTC | CASSVTGGANEQFF
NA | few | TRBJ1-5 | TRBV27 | TGTGCCAGCAGTTCCTACACGGGGGGCAATCAGCCCCAGCATTTT | CASSSYTGGNQPQHF
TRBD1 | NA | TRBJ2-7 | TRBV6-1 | TGTGCCAGCAGTCCTACAGGGGCCTACGAGCAGTACTTC | CASSPTGAYEQYF
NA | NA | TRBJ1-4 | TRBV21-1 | TGTGCCAGCAGCTTACGCCGGGACAGGGGGAATCGTCGGGAAAAACTGTTTTTT | CASSLRRDRGNRREKLFF
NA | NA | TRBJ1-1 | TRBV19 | TGTGCCAGTAGTATTGTCCGGGAGACGATGAACACTGAAGCTTTCTTT | CASSIVRETMNTEAFF
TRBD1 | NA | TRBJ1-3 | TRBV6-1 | TGTGCCAGCAGTGAAGCGAGGGGGCCTTGGGTCATATATTTT | CASSEARGPWVIYF
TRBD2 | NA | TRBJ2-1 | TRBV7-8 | TGTGCCAGCAGGGTTACTAGCGGGGGGGCGGATGAGCAGTTCTTC | CASRVTSGGADEQFF
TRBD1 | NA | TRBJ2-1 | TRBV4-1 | TGCGCCAGCAGCCAACGCCAGGGGGTCTATGAGCAGTTCTTC | CASSQRQGVYEQFF
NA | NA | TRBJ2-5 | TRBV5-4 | TGTGCCAGCAGCTTGTTGGCAGAGACCCAGTACTTC | CASSLLAETQYF
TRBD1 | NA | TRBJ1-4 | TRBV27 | TGTGCCAGCAGTCCTAGCGGACAGGGGGAAAAACTGTTTTTT | CASSPSGQGEKLFF
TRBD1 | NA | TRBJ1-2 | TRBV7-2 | TGTGCCAGCAGCGAAACGTTGACCGACAGGGTCGACTACTTC | CASSETLTDRVDYF
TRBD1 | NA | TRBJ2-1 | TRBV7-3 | TGTGCCAGCAGCTTACCCCTAGGGACAGGGGGCTATGAGCAGTTCTTC | CASSLPLGTGGYEQFF
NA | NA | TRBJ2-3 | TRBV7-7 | TGTGCTAGCAGCCAGGGAAAGGGCACGGATACGCAGTATTTT | CASSQGKGTDTQYF
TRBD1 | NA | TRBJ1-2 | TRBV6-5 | TGTGCCAGCAGTAGGGGACAGGGCCTAAACTATGGCTACACCTTC | CASSRGQGLNYGYTF
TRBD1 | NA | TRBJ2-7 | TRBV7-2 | TGTGCCAGCAGCTTAGGGCGACAGGGTTACGAGCAGTACTTC | CASSLGRQGYEQYF
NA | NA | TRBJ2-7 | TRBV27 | TGTGCCAGCAGTTTAACGCAGGGTTTGTACGAGCAGTACTTC | CASSLTQGLYEQYF
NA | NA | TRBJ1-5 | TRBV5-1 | TGCGCCAGCAGCAGGGGAGACGCAACTTCAGGGGAACCCCAGCATTTT | CASSRGDATSGEPQHF
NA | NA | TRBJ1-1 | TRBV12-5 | TGTGCTAGTGGTTTGGTAAATACGGGTACTGAAGCTTTCTTT | CASGLVNTGTEAFF
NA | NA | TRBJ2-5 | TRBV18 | TGTGCCAGCTCACCCAGTATCTCGGAGACCCAGTACTTC | CASSPSISETQYF
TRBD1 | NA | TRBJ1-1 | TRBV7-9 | TGTGCCAGCTCAGGGGGCGCGGGTACTGAAGCTTTCTTT | CASSGGAGTEAFF
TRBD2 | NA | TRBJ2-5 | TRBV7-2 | TGTGCCAGCAGCTCAAGCCGGACTAGCGGGGGGCCCCAAGAGACCCAGTACTTC | CASSSSRTSGGPQETQYF
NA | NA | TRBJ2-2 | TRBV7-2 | TGTGCCAGCAGCTTAGCCCTAGATGTGCCGCGGGAGCTGTTTTTT | CASSLALDVPRELFF
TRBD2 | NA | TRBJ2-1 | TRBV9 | TGTGCCAGCAGCGTAGAAGCGGGGGGGCGTGAGCAGTTCTTC | CASSVEAGGREQFF
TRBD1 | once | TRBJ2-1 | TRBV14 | TGTGCCAGCAGCAAAACCGGGACAGGCTCCTACAATGAGCAGTTCTTC | CASSKTGTGSYNEQFF
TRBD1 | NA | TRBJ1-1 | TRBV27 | TGTGCCAGCAGTTCCTCTCGACAGGGCGGGACTGAAGCTTTCTTT | CASSSSRQGGTEAFF
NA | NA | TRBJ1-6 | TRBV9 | TGTGCCAGCAGCGTAGGAGGGCGGCGTAATTCACCCCTCCACTTT | CASSVGGRRNSPLHF
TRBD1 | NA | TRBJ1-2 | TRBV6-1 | TGTGCCAGCAGTGACATCTCCGGGACAGCCGCCTATGGCTACACCTTC | CASSDISGTAAYGYTF
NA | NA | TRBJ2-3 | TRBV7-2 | TGTGCCAGCAGCCTACGGGTCGCCACGTCTGCAGATACGCAGTATTTT | CASSLRVATSADTQYF